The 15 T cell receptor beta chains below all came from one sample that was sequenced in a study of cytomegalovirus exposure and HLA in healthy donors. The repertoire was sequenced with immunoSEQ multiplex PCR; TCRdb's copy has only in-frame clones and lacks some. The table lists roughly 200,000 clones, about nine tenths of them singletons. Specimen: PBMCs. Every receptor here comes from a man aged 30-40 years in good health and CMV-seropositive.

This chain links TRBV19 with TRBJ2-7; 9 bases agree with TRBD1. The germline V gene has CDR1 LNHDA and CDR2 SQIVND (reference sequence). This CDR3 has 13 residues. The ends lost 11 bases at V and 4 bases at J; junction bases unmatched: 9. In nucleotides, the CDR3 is TGTGCCGTTTCCGGGACAGGGCAGTACGAGCAGTACTTC. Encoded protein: CAVSGTGQYEQYF.

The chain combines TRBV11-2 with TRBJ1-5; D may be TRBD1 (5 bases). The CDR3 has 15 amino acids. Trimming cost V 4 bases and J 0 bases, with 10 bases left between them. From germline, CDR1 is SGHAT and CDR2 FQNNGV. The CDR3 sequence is CASSSDGHSNQPQHF. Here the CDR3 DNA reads TGTGCCAGCAGCTCGGACGGACATAGCAATCAGCCCCAGCATTTT. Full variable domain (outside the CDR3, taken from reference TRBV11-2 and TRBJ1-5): EAGVAQSPRYKIIEKRQSVAFWCNPISGHATLYWYQQILGQGPKLLIQFQNNGVVDDSQLPKDRFSAERLKGVDSTLKIQPAKLEDSAVYLCASSSDGHSNQPQHFGDGTRLSIL.

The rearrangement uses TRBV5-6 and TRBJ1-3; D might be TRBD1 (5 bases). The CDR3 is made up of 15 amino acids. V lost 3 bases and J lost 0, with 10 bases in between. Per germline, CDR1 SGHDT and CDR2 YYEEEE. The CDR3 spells CASSSGGSSGNTIYF. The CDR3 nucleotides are TGTGCCAGCAGCTCGGGGGGGTCCTCTGGAAACACCATATATTTT.

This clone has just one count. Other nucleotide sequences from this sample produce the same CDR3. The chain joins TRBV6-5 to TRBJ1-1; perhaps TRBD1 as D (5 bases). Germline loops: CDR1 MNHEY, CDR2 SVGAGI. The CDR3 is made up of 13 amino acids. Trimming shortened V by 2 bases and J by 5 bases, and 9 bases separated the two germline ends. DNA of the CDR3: TGTGCCAGCAGTTACGCAGGGTCGACTGAAGCTTTCTTT. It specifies CASSYAGSTEAFF.

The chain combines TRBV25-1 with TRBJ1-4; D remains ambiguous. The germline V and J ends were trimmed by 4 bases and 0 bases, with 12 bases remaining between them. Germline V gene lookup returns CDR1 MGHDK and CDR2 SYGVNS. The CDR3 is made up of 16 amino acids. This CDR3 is CASSAASSTTNEKLFF. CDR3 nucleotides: TGTGCCAGCAGTGCCGCCAGCTCGACAACTAATGAAAAACTGTTTTTT.

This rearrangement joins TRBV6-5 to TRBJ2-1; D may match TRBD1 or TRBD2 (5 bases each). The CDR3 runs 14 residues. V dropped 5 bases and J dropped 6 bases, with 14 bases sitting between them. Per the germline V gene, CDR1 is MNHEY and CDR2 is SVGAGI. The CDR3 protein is CASSRGVGPNEQFF. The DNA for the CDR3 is TGTGCCAGCAGTAGGGGAGTGGGGCCCAATGAGCAGTTCTTC.

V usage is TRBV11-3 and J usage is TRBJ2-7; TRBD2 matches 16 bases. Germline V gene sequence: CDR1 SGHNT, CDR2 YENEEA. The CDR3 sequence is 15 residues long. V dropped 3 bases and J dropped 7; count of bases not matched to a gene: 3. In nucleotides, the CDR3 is TGTGCCAGCAGCTTCGGGACTAGCGGGAGGGAAGAGCAGTACTTC. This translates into CASSFGTSGREEQYF.

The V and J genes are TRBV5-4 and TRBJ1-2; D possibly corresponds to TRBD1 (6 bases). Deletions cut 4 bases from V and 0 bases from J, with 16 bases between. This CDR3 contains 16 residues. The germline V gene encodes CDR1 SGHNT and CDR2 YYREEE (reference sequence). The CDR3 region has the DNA TGTGCCAGCAGCGCTGACAAGGACAGCACTAACTATGGCTACACCTTC. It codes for CASSADKDSTNYGYTF. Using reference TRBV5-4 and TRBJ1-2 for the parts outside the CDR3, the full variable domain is ETGVTQSPTHLIKTRGQQVTLRCSSQSGHNTVSWYQQALGQGPQFIFQYYREEENGRGNFPPRFSGLQFPNYSSELNVNALELDDSALYLCASSADKDSTNYGYTFGSGTRLTVV.

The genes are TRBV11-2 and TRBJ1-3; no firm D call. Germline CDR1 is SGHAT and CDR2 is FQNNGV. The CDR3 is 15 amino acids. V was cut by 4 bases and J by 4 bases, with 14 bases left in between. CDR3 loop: CASSSDLARGNTIYF. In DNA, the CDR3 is TGTGCCAGCAGCTCAGACCTAGCCCGGGGAAACACCATATATTTT.

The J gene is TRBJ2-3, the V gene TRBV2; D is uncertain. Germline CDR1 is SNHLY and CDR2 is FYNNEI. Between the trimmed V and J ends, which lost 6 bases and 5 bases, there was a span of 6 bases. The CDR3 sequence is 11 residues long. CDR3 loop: CASSPRDTQYF. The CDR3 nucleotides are TGTGCCAGCAGCCCGAGAGATACGCAGTATTTT.

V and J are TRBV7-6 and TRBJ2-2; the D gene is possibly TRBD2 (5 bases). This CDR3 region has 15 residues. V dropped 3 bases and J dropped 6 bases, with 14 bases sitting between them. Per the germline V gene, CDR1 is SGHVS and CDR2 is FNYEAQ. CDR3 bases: TGTGCCAGCAGCTTCTCGGAGGTCCGCGCCGGGGAGCTGTTTTTT. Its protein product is CASSFSEVRAGELFF.

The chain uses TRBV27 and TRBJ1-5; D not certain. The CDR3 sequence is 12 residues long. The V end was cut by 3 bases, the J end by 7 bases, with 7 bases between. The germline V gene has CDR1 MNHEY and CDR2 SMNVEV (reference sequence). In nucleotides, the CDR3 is TGTGCCAGCAGTTTTCCCGGCCAGCCCCAGCATTTT. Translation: CASSFPGQPQHF.

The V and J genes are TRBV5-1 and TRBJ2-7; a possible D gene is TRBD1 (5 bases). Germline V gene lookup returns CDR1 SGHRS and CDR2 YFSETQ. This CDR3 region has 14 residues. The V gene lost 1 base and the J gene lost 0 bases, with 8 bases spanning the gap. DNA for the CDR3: TGCGCCAGCAGCTTGAGGGGTATCTCCTACGAGCAGTACTTC. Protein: CASSLRGISYEQYF.

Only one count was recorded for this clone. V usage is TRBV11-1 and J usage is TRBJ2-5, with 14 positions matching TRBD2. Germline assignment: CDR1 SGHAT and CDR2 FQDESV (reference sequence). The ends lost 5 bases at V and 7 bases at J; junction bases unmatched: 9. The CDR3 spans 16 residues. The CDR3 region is CASSPRGTSGRGTQYF. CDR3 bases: TGTGCCAGCAGCCCGCGCGGGACTAGCGGGAGAGGGACCCAGTACTTC.

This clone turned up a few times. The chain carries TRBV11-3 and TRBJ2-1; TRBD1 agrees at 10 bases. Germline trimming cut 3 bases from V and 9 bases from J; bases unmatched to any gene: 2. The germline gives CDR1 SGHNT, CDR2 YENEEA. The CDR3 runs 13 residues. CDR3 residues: CASSFGTGAEQFF. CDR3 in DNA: TGTGCCAGCAGCTTTGGGACAGGGGCTGAGCAGTTCTTC.